The T cell receptor beta chain described here comes from a study of T-cell memory formation after mild COVID-19. Whole-study context: There were largely donor-specific TCR clusters.

Constant-segment primers served in 5'RACE that generated TCR alpha and TCR beta cDNA libraries bearing sample barcodes and UMIs. TCRdb reprocessed the 5' RACE reads with MiXCR, giving one entry per CDR3 protein. The sample has some 86,000 distinct CDR3 sequences, nearly 25% seen once. General study findings and limits: Contracting CD4+ clones sat mainly in CM and EM; CD8+ in EMRA. Clones shrinking from day 15 to 85 showed even CD4/CD8 mixes; later expanders tilted CD4+.

This clonotype has a handful of counts. The antigen is undetermined. The TCR sequence derives from a man between 18 and 29 years old who had mild COVID-19 (a few samples of this study predate the infection). Cell type and time point are not known. Sequences were obtained from PBMCs or a T cell subset sorted from them (not recorded which).

The DNA for the CDR3 is TGTGCCAGCAGTTACGGGGGTCCCTACAATGAGCAGTTCTTC. The encoded protein is CASSYGGPYNEQFF. The V gene is TRBV6-2 or TRBV6-3, the J gene TRBJ2-1; D may correspond to TRBD1 or TRBD2 (5 bases each). This CDR3 spans 14 amino acids. Germline-derived CDR1 and CDR2 are MNHEY and SVGEGT. The V end lost 2 bases, the J end lost 2 bases, and 7 bases lay between the germline ends.